Listed below are T cell receptor beta chains from one sample, sequenced in a study of molecular identifiers for immune sequencing clone quantification. TCRdb called the PCR reads again in MiXCR, with one record for every CDR3 protein. The sample contains just under 650,000 distinct CDR3 sequences, less than 20% of which appear only once. Source material: naive CD8+ T cells from blood, with Jurkat cell RNA spiked in. The receptors were gathered from a human donor in good health. Some libraries in this study had Jurkat cell RNA spiked in. CDR3s include the opening cysteine and the closing phenylalanine or tryptophan. Each record gives: D gene, V gene, clone size, J gene, CDR3 protein, CDR3 DNA. The D gene is left open where the match is weak. Clone size, where shown, is once, few, many, or a class for clones that have expanded.

d_call: TRBD2; v_call: TRBV24-1; clone_size: many; j_call: TRBJ2-1; cdr3_aa: CATSDWSAGVFEQFF; cdr3_nt: TGTGCCACCAGTGATTGGTCGGCGGGAGTGTTTGAGCAGTTCTTC
d_call: .; v_call: TRBV27; clone_size: .; j_call: TRBJ1-1; cdr3_aa: CASGQTVNTEAFF; cdr3_nt: TGTGCCAGCGGTCAGACAGTGAACACTGAAGCTTTCTTT
d_call: .; v_call: TRBV7-6; clone_size: many; j_call: TRBJ2-2; cdr3_aa: CASSLDLPSGELFF; cdr3_nt: TGTGCCAGCAGCTTAGACCTTCCTTCGGGGGAGCTGTTTTTT
d_call: TRBD2; v_call: TRBV30; clone_size: few; j_call: TRBJ2-7; cdr3_aa: CAWSVGLARYEQYF; cdr3_nt: TGTGCCTGGAGTGTGGGACTAGCGCGCTACGAGCAGTACTTC
d_call: .; v_call: TRBV20-1; clone_size: many; j_call: TRBJ2-3; cdr3_aa: CSAWASDTQYF; cdr3_nt: TGCAGTGCGTGGGCCTCAGATACGCAGTATTTT
d_call: .; v_call: TRBV5-6; clone_size: .; j_call: TRBJ2-1; cdr3_aa: CASSFSLTSEQFF; cdr3_nt: TGTGCCAGCAGCTTTTCCCTCACTAGCGAGCAGTTCTTC
d_call: TRBD2; v_call: TRBV7-6; clone_size: .; j_call: TRBJ2-1; cdr3_aa: CASSIGTSGIIEQFF; cdr3_nt: TGTGCCAGCAGCATCGGGACTAGCGGTATTATTGAGCAGTTCTTC
d_call: TRBD1; v_call: TRBV4-1; clone_size: .; j_call: TRBJ2-2; cdr3_aa: CASSQWGQTNTGELFF; cdr3_nt: TGCGCCAGCAGCCAATGGGGACAGACAAACACCGGGGAGCTGTTTTTT
d_call: .; v_call: TRBV25-1; clone_size: many; j_call: TRBJ1-1; cdr3_aa: CASSEWGAAMNTEAFF; cdr3_nt: TGTGCCAGCAGTGAATGGGGCGCAGCCATGAACACTGAAGCTTTCTTT
d_call: .; v_call: TRBV9; clone_size: many; j_call: TRBJ2-1; cdr3_aa: CASSVGNNEQFF; cdr3_nt: TGTGCCAGCAGCGTAGGAAACAATGAGCAGTTCTTC
d_call: TRBD1; v_call: TRBV3-1; clone_size: few; j_call: TRBJ2-6; cdr3_aa: CASSQHLAGQVGSGANVLTF; cdr3_nt: TGTGCCAGCAGCCAGCATTTGGCGGGACAGGTGGGCTCTGGGGCCAACGTCCTGACTTTC
d_call: .; v_call: TRBV7-9; clone_size: many; j_call: TRBJ2-3; cdr3_aa: CASSPRDRTTDTQYF; cdr3_nt: TGTGCCAGCAGCCCGCGGGACCGCACCACAGATACGCAGTATTTT
d_call: .; v_call: TRBV14; clone_size: many; j_call: TRBJ1-1; cdr3_aa: CASSRGPGVNTEAFF; cdr3_nt: TGTGCCAGCAGCCGAGGCCCAGGGGTTAACACTGAAGCTTTCTTT
d_call: .; v_call: TRBV5-6; clone_size: few; j_call: TRBJ2-7; cdr3_aa: CASSDSRYEQYF; cdr3_nt: TGTGCCAGCAGCGATAGTCGCTACGAGCAGTACTTC
d_call: .; v_call: TRBV6-5; clone_size: many; j_call: TRBJ1-1; cdr3_aa: CASSYSAGMNTEAFF; cdr3_nt: TGTGCCAGCAGTTACTCGGCGGGCATGAACACTGAAGCTTTCTTT
d_call: .; v_call: TRBV18; clone_size: many; j_call: TRBJ1-2; cdr3_aa: CASSPLTGANYGYTF; cdr3_nt: TGTGCCAGCTCACCCTTGACCGGAGCTAACTATGGCTACACCTTC
d_call: .; v_call: TRBV20-1; clone_size: many; j_call: TRBJ2-7; cdr3_aa: CSAGKQGSIYEQYF; cdr3_nt: TGCAGTGCCGGAAAACAGGGCTCGATCTACGAGCAGTACTTC
d_call: TRBD1; v_call: TRBV7-9; clone_size: many; j_call: TRBJ1-1; cdr3_aa: CASRAGTGGAWGTEAFF; cdr3_nt: TGTGCCAGCAGGGCCGGGACAGGGGGCGCGTGGGGCACTGAAGCTTTCTTT
d_call: TRBD2; v_call: TRBV7-9; clone_size: once; j_call: TRBJ2-1; cdr3_aa: CASSLPRLAGVFNEQFF; cdr3_nt: TGTGCCAGCAGCTTACCCAGACTAGCGGGAGTGTTTAATGAGCAGTTCTTC
d_call: .; v_call: TRBV7-3; clone_size: few; j_call: TRBJ2-3; cdr3_aa: CASSSGILSSDTQYF; cdr3_nt: TGTGCCAGCAGCTCTGGAATATTGAGTTCAGATACGCAGTATTTT
d_call: TRBD1; v_call: TRBV27; clone_size: many; j_call: TRBJ2-7; cdr3_aa: CASSRTGQGVYEQYF; cdr3_nt: TGTGCCAGCAGTCGAACGGGACAGGGAGTCTACGAGCAGTACTTC
d_call: .; v_call: TRBV7-8; clone_size: many; j_call: TRBJ2-5; cdr3_aa: CASSHPPAETQYF; cdr3_nt: TGTGCCAGCAGCCACCCACCCGCGGAGACCCAGTACTTC
d_call: .; v_call: TRBV7-6; clone_size: many; j_call: TRBJ1-2; cdr3_aa: CASSPSGRVGYTF; cdr3_nt: TGTGCCAGCAGCCCGAGTGGCAGGGTTGGCTACACCTTC
d_call: TRBD1; v_call: TRBV6-5; clone_size: many; j_call: TRBJ2-1; cdr3_aa: CASSSQGTEQFF; cdr3_nt: TGTGCCAGCAGCTCACAGGGGACTGAGCAGTTCTTC
d_call: TRBD2; v_call: TRBV4-3; clone_size: many; j_call: TRBJ2-3; cdr3_aa: CASSQVLAGVGDTQYF; cdr3_nt: TGCGCCAGCAGCCAAGTACTAGCGGGGGTCGGAGATACGCAGTATTTT
d_call: TRBD1; v_call: TRBV10-3; clone_size: few; j_call: TRBJ2-7; cdr3_aa: CAIRRDSYSYEQYF; cdr3_nt: TGTGCCATCAGACGGGACAGCTATTCCTACGAGCAGTACTTC
d_call: .; v_call: TRBV7-2; clone_size: few; j_call: TRBJ2-2; cdr3_aa: CASSLFVSNTGELFF; cdr3_nt: TGTGCCAGCAGCTTGTTTGTGTCGAACACCGGGGAGCTGTTTTTT
d_call: .; v_call: TRBV2; clone_size: few; j_call: TRBJ1-1; cdr3_aa: CAINRDSEAFF; cdr3_nt: TGTGCCATCAACAGGGACTCTGAAGCTTTCTTT
d_call: .; v_call: TRBV23-1; clone_size: many; j_call: TRBJ1-5; cdr3_aa: CASSQYNGSNQPQHF; cdr3_nt: TGCGCCAGCAGTCAATATAACGGAAGCAATCAGCCCCAGCATTTT
d_call: .; v_call: TRBV7-9; clone_size: many; j_call: TRBJ1-2; cdr3_aa: CASSLGSATNYGYTF; cdr3_nt: TGTGCCAGCAGCTTAGGTTCAGCGACGAACTATGGCTACACCTTC
d_call: .; v_call: TRBV4-1; clone_size: many; j_call: TRBJ1-4; cdr3_aa: CASSHLGDEKLFF; cdr3_nt: TGCGCCAGCAGCCATTTAGGGGATGAAAAACTGTTTTTT
d_call: .; v_call: TRBV30; clone_size: many; j_call: TRBJ2-3; cdr3_aa: CAWNSGGATTDTQYF; cdr3_nt: TGTGCCTGGAACTCTGGGGGGGCCACCACAGATACGCAGTATTTT
d_call: .; v_call: TRBV27; clone_size: .; j_call: TRBJ2-7; cdr3_aa: CATSNTGGGSYEQYF; cdr3_nt: TGTGCCACCTCGAATACAGGGGGGGGTTCCTACGAGCAGTACTTC
d_call: .; v_call: TRBV9; clone_size: many; j_call: TRBJ2-3; cdr3_aa: CASSVEGTDTDTQYF; cdr3_nt: TGTGCCAGCAGCGTAGAAGGTACAGACACAGATACGCAGTATTTT
d_call: TRBD2; v_call: TRBV19; clone_size: few; j_call: TRBJ2-7; cdr3_aa: CASSTGLAEYYEQYF; cdr3_nt: TGTGCCAGTAGTACGGGACTAGCGGAATACTACGAGCAGTACTTC
d_call: TRBD2; v_call: TRBV2; clone_size: many; j_call: TRBJ2-7; cdr3_aa: CASSDISGGTYEQYF; cdr3_nt: TGTGCCAGCAGTGATATAAGCGGGGGCACCTACGAGCAGTACTTC
d_call: .; v_call: TRBV6-5; clone_size: .; j_call: TRBJ1-1; cdr3_aa: CASSYRQVNTEAFF; cdr3_nt: TGTGCCAGCAGTTACAGGCAGGTGAACACTGAAGCTTTCTTT
d_call: .; v_call: TRBV7-8; clone_size: .; j_call: TRBJ1-1; cdr3_aa: CACSLVWGAEAFF; cdr3_nt: TGTGCCTGCAGCTTAGTTTGGGGGGCTGAAGCTTTCTTT
d_call: .; v_call: TRBV6-5; clone_size: few; j_call: TRBJ2-3; cdr3_aa: CASSYSFGTLGIDTQYF; cdr3_nt: TGTGCCAGCAGTTACTCTTTTGGGACACTTGGTATAGATACGCAGTATTTT
d_call: .; v_call: TRBV4-3; clone_size: many; j_call: TRBJ2-7; cdr3_aa: CASSPIAETTYEQYF; cdr3_nt: TGCGCCAGCAGCCCTATAGCGGAAACTACCTACGAGCAGTACTTC
d_call: .; v_call: TRBV19; clone_size: many; j_call: TRBJ2-7; cdr3_aa: CASSISTTYEQYF; cdr3_nt: TGTGCCAGTAGTATATCGACTACCTACGAGCAGTACTTC
d_call: .; v_call: TRBV6-2/TRBV6-3; clone_size: many; j_call: TRBJ1-1; cdr3_aa: CASSWGGGEAFF; cdr3_nt: TGTGCCAGCAGTTGGGGTGGAGGCGAGGCTTTCTTT
d_call: .; v_call: TRBV7-9; clone_size: few; j_call: TRBJ2-1; cdr3_aa: CASSLAETTNEQFF; cdr3_nt: TGTGCCAGCAGCTTAGCCGAGACTACCAATGAGCAGTTCTTC
d_call: TRBD2; v_call: TRBV4-3; clone_size: .; j_call: TRBJ2-2; cdr3_aa: CASSQDPSGANTGELFF; cdr3_nt: TGCGCCAGCAGCCAAGATCCGAGCGGGGCAAACACCGGGGAGCTGTTTTTT
d_call: .; v_call: TRBV5-4; clone_size: many; j_call: TRBJ2-3; cdr3_aa: CASSLSPGLGLDTQYF; cdr3_nt: TGTGCCAGCAGCTTGTCGCCGGGACTGGGGCTAGATACGCAGTATTTT
d_call: .; v_call: TRBV28; clone_size: many; j_call: TRBJ2-6; cdr3_aa: CASSLSGADGANVLTF; cdr3_nt: TGTGCCAGCAGTTTATCAGGGGCCGATGGGGCCAACGTCCTGACTTTC
d_call: .; v_call: TRBV7-9; clone_size: many; j_call: TRBJ2-3; cdr3_aa: CASSTRQNTQYF; cdr3_nt: TGTGCCAGCAGCACTAGACAGAATACGCAGTATTTT
d_call: .; v_call: TRBV6-6; clone_size: .; j_call: TRBJ1-1; cdr3_aa: CAGSYAQGRDTEAFF; cdr3_nt: TGTGCCGGCAGTTACGCACAGGGACGGGACACTGAAGCTTTCTTT
d_call: TRBD1; v_call: TRBV9; clone_size: few; j_call: TRBJ2-3; cdr3_aa: CASSGTGGGDTQYF; cdr3_nt: TGTGCCAGCAGCGGGACAGGGGGGGGAGATACGCAGTATTTT
d_call: .; v_call: TRBV19; clone_size: many; j_call: TRBJ1-6; cdr3_aa: CASSIGAVVGSPLHF; cdr3_nt: TGTGCCAGTAGTATAGGTGCCGTGGTTGGTTCACCCCTCCACTTT
d_call: TRBD2; v_call: TRBV4-3; clone_size: many; j_call: TRBJ2-5; cdr3_aa: CASSHRLAQETQYF; cdr3_nt: TGCGCCAGCAGCCATCGACTAGCCCAAGAGACCCAGTACTTC
d_call: TRBD2; v_call: TRBV19; clone_size: once; j_call: TRBJ2-1; cdr3_aa: CASSHLAGGTSNEQFF; cdr3_nt: TGTGCCAGTAGTCACCTAGCGGGAGGGACAAGCAATGAGCAGTTCTTC
d_call: .; v_call: TRBV6-6; clone_size: .; j_call: TRBJ1-1; cdr3_aa: CASSTSGTKAFF; cdr3_nt: TGTGCCAGCAGCACATCGGGGACTAAAGCTTTCTTT
d_call: .; v_call: TRBV2; clone_size: many; j_call: TRBJ1-1; cdr3_aa: CASSADLAKDTEAFF; cdr3_nt: TGTGCCAGCAGTGCCGACCTGGCCAAGGACACTGAAGCTTTCTTT
d_call: TRBD2; v_call: TRBV29-1; clone_size: few; j_call: TRBJ2-7; cdr3_aa: CSVGSGTSGTYEQYF; cdr3_nt: TGCAGCGTGGGCTCTGGGACTAGCGGAACCTACGAGCAGTACTTC
d_call: .; v_call: TRBV20-1; clone_size: many; j_call: TRBJ2-7; cdr3_aa: CSATEQTPVNEQYF; cdr3_nt: TGCAGTGCGACGGAACAGACCCCCGTCAACGAGCAGTACTTC
d_call: TRBD1; v_call: TRBV29-1; clone_size: few; j_call: TRBJ2-1; cdr3_aa: CSVVSGTGHLAYNEQFF; cdr3_nt: TGCAGCGTTGTATCAGGGACAGGGCACCTCGCCTACAATGAGCAGTTCTTC
d_call: .; v_call: TRBV24-1; clone_size: .; j_call: TRBJ2-7; cdr3_aa: CAAGTYYEQYF; cdr3_nt: TGTGCCGCGGGGACTTACTACGAGCAGTACTTC